Listed below are T cell receptor beta chains from one sample, sequenced in a study of chemoradiotherapy in HPV16-positive cancers. This table comes from immunoSEQ multiplex PCR, and its TCRdb copy is limited to in-frame clones, with some not included. In the table there are 1,000 to 1,500 clones, almost 90% of which are singletons. The sample in question was tumor tissue, obtained from a patient who underwent chemoradiotherapy. These TCRs come from a human donor with HPV-associated anogenital cancer. Both conserved end residues are part of each CDR3. Each record gives: V gene, CDR3 length, CDR3 protein.

TRBV6-4 16 CASSETGTEPNYGYTF
TRBV7-9 15 CASSLGTGSGEKLFF
TRBV7-9 14 CASSLGTGIGTQYF
TRBV6-5 15 CASRTGTGVAYEQYF
TRBV7-9 14 CAREKRPCTDEQFF
TRBV13 16 CASSKTGGADREKLFF
TRBV28 19 CASSSPSPLGLYSGNTIYF
TRBV5-6 13 CASSDNRVETQYF
TRBV4-3 13 CASSQIITDTQYF
TRBV29-1 14 CSVPGTGVTGELFF
TRBV5-4 15 CASSLTDRGLYEQYF
TRBV30 12 CAWSDSTDEQYF
TRBV7-8 16 CASSLEGARFGQPQHF
TRBV14 14 CASSQVGGDTEAFF
TRBV5-4 15 CASSLGSSWNTEAFF
TRBV19 13 CASAARGPFEQFF
TRBV28 15 CASSAPGGLGNTIYF
TRBV2 13 CASRKEWDQPQHF
TRBV11-2 14 CASSIAGTGREQYF
TRBV19 17 CASSIDVAGGGTGELFF
TRBV6-4 16 CASSDSDTGSNEKLFF
TRBV5-1 14 CASSSGQGTDTQYF
TRBV15 16 CATSRARGQGADTIYF
TRBV29-1 14 CSVSRDRGRTEAFF
TRBV2 14 CASSNEGTNYGYTF
TRBV7-7 14 CASSLASGTDTQYF
TRBV7-9 15 CASSQNRGGNTEAFF
TRBV7-2 15 CASSLSEGGYNEQFF
TRBV4-1 12 CASSQEIYEQYF
TRBV6-1 13 CASSPGPEETQYF
TRBV19 16 CASSIIVGQGKDEQFF
TRBV27 14 CASSTRGQGTEQYF
TRBV28 15 CASSTGTGSTDTQYF
TRBV10-3 18 CAISESSLAGVSPGELFF
TRBV7-9 15 CASSPRTERVAKLFF
TRBV9 13 CASSVGADYGYTF
TRBV4-1 17 CASSQVGGSGSYNEQFF
TRBV7-6 15 CASSLAAEGNSPLHF
TRBV6-5 14 CASRSGLGISEAFF
TRBV7-2 19 CASSFPQPPAGGERDTQYF
TRBV27 15 CASSGRVGSVNEQFF
TRBV5-1 16 CASSATGGLSGNEQFF
TRBV4-2 16 CASSQGTSGSYNEQFF
TRBV2 12 CASRLAGNTIYF